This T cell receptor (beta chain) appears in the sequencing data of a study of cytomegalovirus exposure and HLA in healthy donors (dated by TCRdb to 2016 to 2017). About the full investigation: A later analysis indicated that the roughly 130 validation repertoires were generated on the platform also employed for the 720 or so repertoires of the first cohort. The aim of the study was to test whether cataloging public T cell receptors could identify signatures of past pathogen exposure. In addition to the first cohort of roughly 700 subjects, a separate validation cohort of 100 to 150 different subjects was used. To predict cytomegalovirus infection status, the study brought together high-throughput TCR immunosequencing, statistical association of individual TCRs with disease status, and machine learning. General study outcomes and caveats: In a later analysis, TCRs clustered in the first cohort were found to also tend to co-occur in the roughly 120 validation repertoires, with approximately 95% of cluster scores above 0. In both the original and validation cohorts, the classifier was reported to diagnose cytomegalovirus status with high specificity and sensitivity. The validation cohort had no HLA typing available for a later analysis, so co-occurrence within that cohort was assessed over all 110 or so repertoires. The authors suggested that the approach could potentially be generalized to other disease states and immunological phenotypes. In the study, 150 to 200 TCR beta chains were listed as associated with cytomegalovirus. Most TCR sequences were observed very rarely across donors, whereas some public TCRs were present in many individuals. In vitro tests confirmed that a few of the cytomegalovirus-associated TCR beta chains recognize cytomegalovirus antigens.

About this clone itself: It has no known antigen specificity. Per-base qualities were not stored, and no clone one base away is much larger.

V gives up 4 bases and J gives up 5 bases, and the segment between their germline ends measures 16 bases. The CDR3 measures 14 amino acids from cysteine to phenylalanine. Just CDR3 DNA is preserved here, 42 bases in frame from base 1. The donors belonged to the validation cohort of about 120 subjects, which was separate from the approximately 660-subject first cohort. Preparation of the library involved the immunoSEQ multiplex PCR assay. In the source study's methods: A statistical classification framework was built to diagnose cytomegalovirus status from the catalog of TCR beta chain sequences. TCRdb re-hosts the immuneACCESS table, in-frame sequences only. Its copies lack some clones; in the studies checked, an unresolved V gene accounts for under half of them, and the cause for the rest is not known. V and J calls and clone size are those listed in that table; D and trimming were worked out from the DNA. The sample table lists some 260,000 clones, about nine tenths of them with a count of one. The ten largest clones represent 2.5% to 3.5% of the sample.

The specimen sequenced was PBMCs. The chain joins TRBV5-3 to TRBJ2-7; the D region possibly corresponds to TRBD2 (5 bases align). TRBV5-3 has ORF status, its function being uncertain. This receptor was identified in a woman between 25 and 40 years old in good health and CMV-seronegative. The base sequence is TGTGCCAGAAGCGGTAGAGGGAATGGTAACGAGCAGTACTTC. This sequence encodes CARSGRGNGNEQYF.